These 23 T cell receptor beta chains were sequenced from one sample in a study of shared clonotypes between healthy human individuals. CD8 cells regarded as naive lacked CD45RO, were positively chosen for CCR7, and omitted terminally differentiated effector memory CD45RA+ cells. Method: immunoSEQ multiplex PCR; TCRdb's copy keeps in-frame clones and lacks some. The sample carries millions of clones, about 93% recorded once. The sample was naive CD8+ T cells from PBMCs. The receptor source for this set is a man between 18 and 35 years old in good health. Some clones in this sample may be carry-over from other donors' samples.

The V call is TRBV27, the J call TRBJ1-1; D is uncertain. The CDR3 length is 15 residues. Germline-derived CDR1 and CDR2 are MNHEY and SMNVEV (reference sequence). Deletions cut 7 bases from V and 4 bases from J, with 19 bases between. Here the CDR3 reads CASIPDLGPGTEAFF. The CDR3 bases are TGTGCCAGCATCCCTGATCTGGGCCCGGGCACTGAAGCTTTCTTT.

The chain is built from TRBV27 and TRBJ2-5; D remains ambiguous. V was clipped by 4 bases and J by 3 bases, with 12 bases between them. CDR3 length equals 14 residues. Germline V CDR1 and CDR2: MNHEY, SMNVEV (reference sequence). The CDR3 protein is CASSSLAEKETQYF. CDR3 sequence (DNA): TGTGCCAGCAGTTCATTGGCGGAGAAAGAGACCCAGTACTTC.

V and J are TRBV27 and TRBJ2-1; TRBD2 matches 10 bases. The V and J ends lost 10 bases and 8 bases, in that order; junction bases with no gene match: 20. Germline V CDR1 and CDR2: MNHEY, SMNVEV (reference sequence). CDR3 size: 17 residues. CDR3 loop: CATRTPAGGGILDEQFF. For the CDR3, the DNA is TGTGCCACCAGAACCCCAGCGGGAGGGGGGATATTGGATGAGCAGTTCTTC.

This sequence joins TRBV7-2 and TRBJ2-7; D gene uncertain. The CDR3 is 12 residues long. The germline gives CDR1 SGHTA, CDR2 FQGNSA. Trimming pared 1 base from V and 12 bases from J, leaving 13 bases between. The CDR3, as DNA: TGTGCCAGCAGCTTAGGGGCGGACCCCCGGTACTTC. This gives the protein CASSLGADPRYF.

The rearrangement links TRBV11-2 to TRBJ2-1; 10 bases match TRBD2. The CDR3 length is 15 residues. Losses at the gene ends were 5 bases for V and 2 bases for J; bases not matched to a gene: 3. CDR1 SGHAT and CDR2 FQNNGV come from the germline V gene. The CDR3 DNA sequence: TGTGCCAGCAGCCCCGGGACTAGCGCCTACAATGAGCAGTTCTTC. Encoded protein: CASSPGTSAYNEQFF.

Points on this clone: The identical CDR3 is also encoded by other nucleotide sequences in the sample. This chain joins TRBV6-6 and TRBJ1-2, with D perhaps matching TRBD1 (5 bases). V was trimmed by 0 bases and J by 7 bases, leaving 12 bases between them. Germline loops: CDR1 MNHNY, CDR2 SVGAGI (reference sequence). CDR3 length: 14 amino acids. This CDR3 reads CASSYSEGLAGYTF. Written as DNA, the CDR3 is TGTGCCAGCAGTTACTCGGAGGGGCTTGCTGGCTACACCTTC.

The V gene is TRBV4-1, the J gene TRBJ2-2, with D unclear. V dropped 5 bases and J dropped 0 bases, with 10 bases sitting between them. Per the germline V gene, CDR1 is MGHRA and CDR2 is YSYEKL. This CDR3 has 15 amino acids. CDR3 residues: CASSTRLTNTGELFF. CDR3 sequence (DNA): TGCGCCAGCAGCACACGACTTACGAACACCGGGGAGCTGTTTTTT.

The chain carries TRBV9 and TRBJ2-1; D might be TRBD2 (6 bases). CDR1 and CDR2 from the germline V gene are SGDLS and YYNGEE. V lost 0 bases and J lost 0, with 10 bases in between. This CDR3 has 16 residues. The CDR3 sequence: CASSVGVAASYNEQFF. The DNA for the CDR3 is TGTGCCAGCAGCGTAGGGGTAGCGGCCTCCTACAATGAGCAGTTCTTC.

This clone was seen once. V usage is TRBV1 and J usage is TRBJ2-1; the table's D call, TRBD2, was not checked against the DNA. TRBV1 is marked as a pseudogene. The CDR3 totals 17 residues. Here the CDR3 DNA reads TGCACCAGCAGCCAAGACCCAGGACTAGCGGTCGGAGATGAGCAGTTCTTC. Its protein product is CTSSQDPGLAVGDEQFF.

This chain connects TRBV19 to TRBJ2-1; 14 bases are shared with TRBD2. The CDR3 length is 16 residues. V lost 4 bases, J lost 8 bases, and 7 bases stayed unmatched. Germline V gene sequence: CDR1 LNHDA, CDR2 SQIVND (reference sequence). The CDR3 loop reads CASSNPGLAGDDEQFF. The CDR3, as DNA: TGTGCCAGTAGTAACCCGGGACTAGCGGGAGACGATGAGCAGTTCTTC. Full variable domain (remainder filled in from reference TRBV19 and TRBJ2-1): DGGITQSPKYLFRKEGQNVTLSCEQNLNHDAMYWYRQDPGQGLRLIYYSQIVNDFQKGDIAEGYSVSREKKESFPLTVTSAQKNPTAFYLCASSNPGLAGDDEQFFGPGTRLTVL.

The V call is TRBV28, the J call TRBJ2-1; D unresolved. V lost 4 bases, J lost 1 base, and 2 bases lay in between. This CDR3 contains 12 residues. CDR1 and CDR2 from the germline V gene are MDHEN and SYDVKM. Written as DNA, the CDR3 is TGTGCCAGCAGTTGGTCCTACAATGAGCAGTTCTTC. Translated: CASSWSYNEQFF.

The chain couples TRBV11-2 to TRBJ2-7, with D uncertain. The V and J ends lost 1 base and 0 bases respectively, with 10 bases between them. Germline CDR1 and CDR2: SGHAT and FQNNGV. This CDR3 is 15 amino acids long. CDR3 bases: TGTGCCAGCAGCTTAGGTTCCTGGATCTCCTACGAGCAGTACTTC. Its protein product is CASSLGSWISYEQYF.

CDR3 nucleotides: TGTGCCAGCAGGGACAGGGCTAAAGACACCATATATTTT. Its translation is CASRDRAKDTIYF. The chain is built from TRBV2 and TRBJ1-3; 8 positions agree with TRBD1. V lost 6 bases, J lost 8 bases, and 6 bases stayed unmatched. Germline values: CDR1 SNHLY, CDR2 FYNNEI. There are 13 residues in the CDR3.

The chain employs TRBV27 and TRBJ2-7; D is uncertain. The CDR3 spans 14 residues. Between the trimmed V and J ends, which lost 5 bases and 0 bases, there was a span of 11 bases. CDR1 MNHEY and CDR2 SMNVEV come from the germline V gene (reference sequence). Here the CDR3 DNA reads TGTGCCAGCAGTATAAAGGAAATCTCCTACGAGCAGTACTTC. It yields the protein CASSIKEISYEQYF.

This clone was detected only once. In nucleotides, the CDR3 is TGTGCCAGCAGTTCCCCCAAGACACCGATAGTCTACGAGCAGTACTTC. Protein sequence: CASSSPKTPIVYEQYF. V is TRBV28 and J is TRBJ2-7, with unresolved D. Trimming removed 4 bases at V and 3 bases at J, with 19 bases between. This CDR3 comprises 16 residues. The germline gives CDR1 MDHEN, CDR2 SYDVKM.

The rearrangement uses TRBV4-2 and TRBJ2-5; D is unresolved. Germline V gives CDR1 LGHNA, CDR2 YNFKEQ. The CDR3 is made up of 16 amino acids. The V end lost 0 bases, the J end lost 9 bases, and 20 bases lay between the germline ends. The CDR3 bases are TGTGCCAGCAGCCAAGATGAGTCCCTAGTATGGGCTCCCCAGTACTTC. Its protein product is CASSQDESLVWAPQYF.

This chain joins TRBV5-6 and TRBJ2-7; 12 bases line up with TRBD2. Per the germline V gene, CDR1 is SGHDT and CDR2 is YYEEEE. J lost 0 bases, V lost 4 bases, and 5 bases had no gene match. The CDR3 is 16 residues long. CDR3: CASSPMTSGSSYEQYF. In nucleotides, the CDR3 is TGTGCCAGCAGCCCGATGACTAGCGGGAGCTCCTACGAGCAGTACTTC.

The chain joins TRBV27 to TRBJ2-1; D unclear. The germline gives CDR1 MNHEY, CDR2 SMNVEV (reference sequence). Trimming pared 6 bases from V and 8 bases from J, leaving 11 bases between. This CDR3 has 12 residues. CDR3 amino acids: CASSESAHEQFF. In nucleotides, the CDR3 is TGTGCCAGCAGCGAAAGTGCCCATGAGCAGTTCTTC.

This chain links TRBV10-1 with TRBJ1-5, with D unclear. CDR3 length: 17 residues. Between the trimmed V and J ends, which lost 8 bases and 1 base, there was a span of 21 bases. Germline V gene sequence: CDR1 WNHNN, CDR2 SYGVQD (reference sequence). CDR3 DNA sequence: TGCGCCAGCCCAAGGAATCATTTACAGTTCAGCAATCAGCCCCAGCATTTT. This translates into CASPRNHLQFSNQPQHF.

The chain recombines TRBV10-1 with TRBJ2-7; 7 bases are shared with TRBD1. CDR1 and CDR2 (germline): WNHNN, SYGVQD (reference sequence). This CDR3 has 14 amino acids. Unmatched junction bases numbered 10, after V lost 6 bases and J lost 5 bases. The CDR3 sequence: CASSRGIRWDEQYF. CDR3 nucleotides: TGCGCCAGCAGCAGGGGGATTAGGTGGGACGAGCAGTACTTC.

The V call is TRBV6-5, the J call TRBJ2-1; tentatively, D is TRBD1 or TRBD2 (5 bases each). The CDR3 consists of 16 residues. Germline CDR1 MNHEY, CDR2 SVGAGI. Trimming cost V 0 bases and J 9 bases, with 18 bases left between them. This CDR3 reads CASSYSWDGFDGEQFF. The CDR3 DNA is TGTGCCAGCAGTTACTCGTGGGACGGGTTTGATGGTGAGCAGTTCTTC.

The chain employs TRBV10-3 and TRBJ2-7, with D possibly TRBD1 on 6 matching bases. Germline V gene lookup returns CDR1 ENHRY and CDR2 SYGVKD. This CDR3 is 13 amino acids long. Between the trimmed V and J ends, which lost 6 bases and 2 bases, there was a span of 11 bases. CDR3 loop: CAIRQGLPYEQYF. The CDR3 DNA reads TGTGCCATCAGACAGGGCTTGCCCTACGAGCAGTACTTC.

This chain links TRBV7-6 with TRBJ2-1; 9 bases agree with TRBD2. CDR1 is SGHVS and CDR2 is FNYEAQ in the germline V gene. J lost 6 bases, V lost 1 base, and 10 bases had no gene match. The CDR3 consists of 17 residues. CDR3: CASSLVAGGDDLNEQFF. The CDR3 region has the DNA TGTGCCAGCAGCTTAGTTGCGGGAGGGGACGACCTCAATGAGCAGTTCTTC.